Listed below are T cell receptor beta chains from one sample, sequenced in a study of post-analysis software for immune sequencing data. TCRdb independently ran MiXCR on the PCR reads; one entry per CDR3 protein. This sample has over 300,000 distinct CDR3 sequences; about a third occur once, and the top ten carry 13%. The source material was blood. The receptors were gathered from a girl aged 10-17 years with multiple sclerosis. Both conserved end residues are part of each CDR3. A D gene is named only where the DNA matches it firmly. A clone size is listed for some rows: how often the clone was seen (once, few, many), or a class if it is expanded.

abundance	v_gene	d_gene	j_gene	CDR3aa	CDR3nt
-	TRBV7-6	TRBD1	TRBJ2-2	CASSYLTGDTGELFF	TGTGCCAGCAGCTACCTTACAGGGGACACCGGGGAGCTGTTTTTT
-	TRBV19	-	TRBJ1-5	CASSKQESGNQPQHF	TGTGCCAGTAGTAAACAGGAATCGGGCAATCAGCCCCAGCATTTT
once	TRBV5-1	TRBD1	TRBJ1-1	CASRPGTGLMNTEAFF	TGCGCCAGCAGACCCGGGACAGGCCTAATGAACACTGAAGCTTTCTTT
few	TRBV29-1	-	TRBJ1-2	CSVEDDWVDYGYTF	TGCAGCGTTGAAGATGATTGGGTGGACTATGGCTACACCTTC
few	TRBV7-2	TRBD2	TRBJ2-1	CASSPLGTIPPLFF	TGTGCCAGCAGCCCGCTTGGGACTATCCCCCCTCTGTTCTTC
-	TRBV15	-	TRBJ2-1	CATSRGGGGLGAQETQFF	TGTGCCACCAGCAGAGGAGGAGGGGGTTTGGGAGCGCAAGAGACCCAGTTCTTC
-	TRBV12-3/TRBV12-4	-	TRBJ1-5	CASRELDSNQPQHF	TGTGCCAGCAGGGAGCTGGATAGCAATCAGCCCCAGCATTTT
few	TRBV7-2	-	TRBJ1-2	CASSPQGWGNYGYTF	TGTGCCAGCAGCCCTCAGGGGTGGGGGAACTATGGCTACACCTTC
-	TRBV9	TRBD1	TRBJ2-7	CASSQGQGFDEQYF	TGTGCCAGCAGCCAGGGACAGGGGTTCGACGAGCAGTACTTC
-	TRBV12-3/TRBV12-4	-	TRBJ2-3	CASSEGTVGHTQYF	TGTGCCAGCAGTGAGGGGACCGTCGGACATACGCAGTATTTT
many	TRBV29-1	-	TRBJ2-3	CSVVRGGTDTQYF	TGCAGCGTTGTTAGGGGAGGCACAGATACGCAGTATTTT
few	TRBV10-3	TRBD2	TRBJ2-7	CANASGGSYEQYF	TGTGCCAACGCGAGCGGGGGCTCCTACGAGCAGTACTTC
-	TRBV20-1	TRBD1	TRBJ2-5	CSARDGGQGLETQYF	TGCAGTGCCCGGGACGGGGGACAGGGATTAGAGACCCAGTACTTC
-	TRBV7-9	-	TRBJ2-3	CASNLGAEGTDTQYF	TGTGCCAGCAACTTGGGGGCGGAGGGAACAGATACGCAGTATTTT
few	TRBV7-6	TRBD2	TRBJ2-3	CASSLIRGVTDTQYF	TGTGCCAGCAGCTTAATCCGGGGGGTCACAGATACGCAGTATTTT
-	TRBV4-1	-	TRBJ1-1	CASSQPLVNTEAFF	TGCGCCAGCAGCCAGCCGTTGGTGAACACTGAAGCTTTCTTT
-	TRBV5-1	TRBD1	TRBJ1-4	CASIGGDRPTNEKLFF	TGCGCCAGCATCGGGGGGGACAGGCCGACTAATGAAAAACTGTTTTTT
-	TRBV15	TRBD1	TRBJ1-1	CATSPQFLQGVTGAFF	TGTGCCACCAGCCCCCAATTCCTACAGGGGGTGACGGGAGCTTTCTTT
-	TRBV6-5	-	TRBJ1-1	CASSSDYQGFDEAFF	TGTGCCAGCAGTTCCGATTACCAGGGTTTTGATGAAGCTTTCTTT
-	TRBV6-5	-	TRBJ2-5	CASSYGFLQETQYF	TGTGCCAGCAGTTACGGATTTCTACAAGAGACCCAGTACTTC
few	TRBV4-2	TRBD2	TRBJ2-1	CASSLLGTSGVNEQFF	TGTGCCAGCAGCCTCCTGGGAACTAGCGGGGTTAATGAGCAGTTCTTC
few	TRBV5-1	TRBD1	TRBJ2-7	CASSLSGTGGQTAYEQYF	TGCGCCAGCAGCTTGTCCGGGACAGGGGGCCAGACGGCCTACGAGCAGTACTTC
-	TRBV10-3	TRBD1	TRBJ1-3	CATSLETGTGNTIYF	TGTGCCACCAGCTTGGAGACAGGGACCGGAAACACCATATATTTT
-	TRBV4-2	TRBD2	TRBJ2-7	CASSPGLAGSYEQYF	TGTGCCAGCAGCCCGGGACTAGCGGGGTCCTACGAGCAGTACTTC